These T cell receptor beta chains were read from a single sample in a study of T cell responses to AZD1222 COVID-19 vaccine. Profiling relied on immunoSEQ multiplex PCR, and the TCRdb table lists in-frame clones only, not all of them. Seen here are 85,000 or so clones, about 90% observed once, and the top ten hold 5% to 6%. Sequenced here: peripheral blood, sampled on day 0 of AZD1222 vaccination. The receptors shown here come from an adult in good health. Each CDR3 is given with its conserved first and last residue. The D gene is left open where the match is weak. Part of the rows lack a size; the others show once, few, many or a class for expanded clones.

J gene,D gene,clone size,V gene,CDR3 protein,CDR3 DNA
TRBJ1-1,TRBD1,NA,TRBV20-1,CSASNPGQGMNTEAFF,TGCAGTGCTAGTAATCCAGGACAGGGCATGAACACTGAAGCTTTCTTT
TRBJ1-1,TRBD1,NA,TRBV13,CASSYRGDTEAFF,TGTGCCAGCAGCTACAGGGGGGACACTGAAGCTTTCTTT
TRBJ1-5,TRBD1,NA,TRBV28,CASSRTGGVQPQHF,TGTGCCAGCAGTCGGACAGGGGGCGTGCAGCCCCAGCATTTT
TRBJ2-1,TRBD2,NA,TRBV11-2,CASSVTSGGAKSYNEQFF,TGTGCCAGCAGCGTGACTAGCGGGGGCGCCAAGTCCTACAATGAGCAGTTCTTC
TRBJ2-4,NA,NA,TRBV9,CASSVGTSAKNIQYF,TGTGCCAGCAGCGTTGGGACGTCAGCCAAAAACATTCAGTACTTC
TRBJ2-7,NA,medium-sized,TRBV2,CASSEEGAAYPDEQYF,TGTGCCAGCAGTGAGGAGGGGGCGGCTTACCCGGACGAGCAGTACTTC
TRBJ1-1,NA,NA,TRBV5-4,CASSLVTVMNTEAFF,TGTGCCAGCAGCTTGGTGACAGTCATGAACACTGAAGCTTTCTTT
TRBJ2-2,TRBD1,NA,TRBV2,CASSFRDRMSTGELFF,TGTGCCAGCAGTTTCCGGGACAGAATGTCTACCGGGGAGCTGTTTTTT
TRBJ1-3,NA,NA,TRBV30,CAWARDRTSGNTIYF,TGTGCCTGGGCCCGTGACAGGACCTCTGGAAACACCATATATTTT
TRBJ2-2,NA,NA,TRBV28,CASKVLTGELFF,TGTGCCAGCAAAGTCTTAACCGGGGAGCTGTTTTTT
TRBJ1-3,TRBD1,NA,TRBV4-1,CASSQATGGANTIYF,TGCGCCAGCAGCCAAGCTACAGGGGGCGCAAACACCATATATTTT
TRBJ2-2,NA,NA,TRBV21-1,CASSPPTRDRGSRQNTGELFF,TGTGCCAGCAGCCCCCCTACCCGGGACAGGGGATCCCGCCAGAACACCGGGGAGCTGTTTTTT
TRBJ2-5,TRBD2,NA,TRBV6-5,CASSYRPSGGQTQYF,TGTGCCAGCAGTTACAGGCCTAGCGGGGGACAGACCCAGTACTTC
TRBJ1-2,TRBD1,once,TRBV6-5,CASSYSRQGEGYTF,TGTGCCAGCAGTTACTCGAGACAGGGGGAAGGCTACACCTTC
TRBJ2-5,TRBD1,NA,TRBV7-3,CASSQSQGAGETQYF,TGTGCCAGCAGCCAATCCCAGGGGGCAGGGGAGACCCAGTACTTC
TRBJ2-1,NA,NA,TRBV29-1,CSAGRSGEQFF,TGCAGCGCCGGTCGAAGCGGTGAGCAGTTCTTC
TRBJ2-2,NA,NA,TRBV19,CATPKKGQLAGELFF,TGTGCCACCCCCAAGAAGGGGCAGCTGGCCGGGGAGCTGTTTTTT
TRBJ2-7,TRBD1,NA,TRBV9,CASSGTGASYEQYF,TGTGCCAGCAGCGGGACAGGGGCCTCCTACGAGCAGTACTTC
TRBJ2-1,NA,NA,TRBV5-1,CASSLARGLAYNEQFF,TGCGCCAGCAGCTTGGCCCGGGGTTTGGCCTACAATGAGCAGTTCTTC
TRBJ2-7,NA,NA,TRBV7-3,CASSPRGRGADPGYEQYF,TGTGCCAGCAGCCCAAGGGGGCGGGGGGCGGATCCCGGGTACGAGCAGTACTTC
TRBJ1-2,NA,NA,TRBV19,CASSIGENYGYTF,TGTGCCAGTAGTATAGGAGAGAACTATGGCTACACCTTC
TRBJ1-1,NA,NA,TRBV7-8,CASSLGLGGATEAFF,TGTGCCAGCAGCTTAGGGCTCGGGGGCGCGACTGAAGCTTTCTTT
TRBJ1-6,NA,NA,TRBV12-3/TRBV12-4,CASSGTQSPLHF,TGTGCCAGCAGCGGCACCCAATCACCCCTCCACTTT
TRBJ1-1,NA,NA,TRBV29-1,CSATVAENTEAFF,TGCAGCGCAACCGTCGCTGAGAACACTGAAGCTTTCTTT
TRBJ2-7,NA,NA,TRBV28,CASIKIRRTLGSYEQYF,TGTGCCAGCATCAAAATCCGGAGGACCCTGGGCTCCTACGAGCAGTACTTC
TRBJ1-2,NA,NA,TRBV3-1/TRBV3-2,CASSQDPQGGGYTF,TGTGCCAGCAGCCAAGATCCCCAGGGAGGCGGCTACACCTTC
TRBJ2-3,NA,NA,TRBV6-6,CASSPQPGHKPNTQYF,TGTGCCAGCAGTCCCCAACCGGGACACAAACCAAATACGCAGTATTTT
TRBJ1-3,NA,NA,TRBV28,CAVTEAGPLSSGNTIYF,TGTGCCGTCACTGAGGCAGGGCCGCTTAGCTCTGGAAACACCATATATTTT
TRBJ1-2,TRBD1,NA,TRBV28,CASRIQGAGHGYTF,TGTGCCAGCAGGATTCAGGGGGCAGGCCATGGCTACACCTTC
TRBJ2-1,NA,NA,TRBV11-2,CASSLVSHSTDEQFF,TGTGCCAGCAGCTTAGTAAGCCACTCGACCGATGAGCAGTTCTTC
TRBJ1-2,NA,NA,TRBV6-1,CASSDGTPFNNYGYTF,TGTGCCAGCAGTGACGGGACTCCCTTTAATAACTATGGCTACACCTTC